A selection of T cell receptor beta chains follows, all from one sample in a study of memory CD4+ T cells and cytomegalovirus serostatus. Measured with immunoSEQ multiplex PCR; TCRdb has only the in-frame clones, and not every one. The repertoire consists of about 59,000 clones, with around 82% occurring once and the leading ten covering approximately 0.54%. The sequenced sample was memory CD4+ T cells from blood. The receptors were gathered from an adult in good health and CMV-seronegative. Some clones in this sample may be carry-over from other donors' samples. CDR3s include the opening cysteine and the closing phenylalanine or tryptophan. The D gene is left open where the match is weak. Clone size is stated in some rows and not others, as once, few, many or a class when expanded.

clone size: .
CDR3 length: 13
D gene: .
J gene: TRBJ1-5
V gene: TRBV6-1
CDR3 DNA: TGTGCCAGCGGACTATACGGAGCCCAGCCCCAGCATTTT
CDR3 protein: CASGLYGAQPQHF

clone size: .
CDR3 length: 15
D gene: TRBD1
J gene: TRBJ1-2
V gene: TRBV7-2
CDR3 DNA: TGTGCCAGCAGCGGCGGACAGGGTTACGGCTATGGCTACACCTTC
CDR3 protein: CASSGGQGYGYGYTF

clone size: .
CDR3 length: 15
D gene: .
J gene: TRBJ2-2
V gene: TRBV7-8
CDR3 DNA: TGTGCCAGCAGCCAATCCCTAGTAACCACCGGGGAGCTGTTTTTT
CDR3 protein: CASSQSLVTTGELFF

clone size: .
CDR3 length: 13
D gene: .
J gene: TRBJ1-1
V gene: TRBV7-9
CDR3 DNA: TGTGCCAGCAGCTTAGGGCTCGACACTGAAGCTTTCTTT
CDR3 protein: CASSLGLDTEAFF

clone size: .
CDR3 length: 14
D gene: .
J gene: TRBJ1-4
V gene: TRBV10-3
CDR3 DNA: TGTGCCACTAAGGTCGGGGCGGTTGATGAAAAACTGTTTTTT
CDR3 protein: CATKVGAVDEKLFF

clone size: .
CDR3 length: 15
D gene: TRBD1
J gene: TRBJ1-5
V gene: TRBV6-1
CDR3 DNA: TGTGCCAGCACCCTGACGGGACAGGGAAGTCAGCCCCAGCATTTT
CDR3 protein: CASTLTGQGSQPQHF

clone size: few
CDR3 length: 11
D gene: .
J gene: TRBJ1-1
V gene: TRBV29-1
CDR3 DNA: TGCAGCGTCGAACCCGACAGGGAAGCTTTCTTT
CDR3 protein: CSVEPDREAFF

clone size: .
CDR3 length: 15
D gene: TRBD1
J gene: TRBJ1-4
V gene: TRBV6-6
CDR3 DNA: TGTGCCAGCAGTTACTCGAACAGGGGGAATGAAAAACTGTTTTTT
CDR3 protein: CASSYSNRGNEKLFF

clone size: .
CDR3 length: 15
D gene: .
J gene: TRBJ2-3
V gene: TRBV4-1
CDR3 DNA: TGCGCCAGCAGCCAAGGGGGCTGGTACAAAGATACGCAGTATTTT
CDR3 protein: CASSQGGWYKDTQYF

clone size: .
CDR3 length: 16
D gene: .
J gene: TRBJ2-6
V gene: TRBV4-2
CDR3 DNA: TGTGCCAGCAGCCAAGACTCCGGGACTGGGGCCAACGTCCTGACTTTC
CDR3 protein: CASSQDSGTGANVLTF

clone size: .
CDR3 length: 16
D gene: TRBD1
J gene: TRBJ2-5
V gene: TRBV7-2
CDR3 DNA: TGTGCCAGCAGCGAAGGGGACAGGGGAGGGGCAGAGACCCAGTACTTC
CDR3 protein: CASSEGDRGGAETQYF

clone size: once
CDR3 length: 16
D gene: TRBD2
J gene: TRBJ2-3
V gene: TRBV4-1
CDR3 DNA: TGCGCCAGCAGCCAAAGACTAGCGAAGGGGGCAGATACGCAGTATTTT
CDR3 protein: CASSQRLAKGADTQYF

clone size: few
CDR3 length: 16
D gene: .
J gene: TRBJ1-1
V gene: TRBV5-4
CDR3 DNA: TGTGCCAGCAGCCCGGCGGGGCGGATGGGTAACACTGAAGCTTTCTTT
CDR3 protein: CASSPAGRMGNTEAFF

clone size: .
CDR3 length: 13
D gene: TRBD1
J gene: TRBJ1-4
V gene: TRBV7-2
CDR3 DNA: TGTGCCAGCAGCTTAGGACAGGGGAGTAAACTGTTTTTT
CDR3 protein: CASSLGQGSKLFF

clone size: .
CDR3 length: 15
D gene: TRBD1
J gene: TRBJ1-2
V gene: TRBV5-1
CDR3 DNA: TGCGCCAGCAGCTTGGGGACAGGGATTAACTATGGCTACACCTTC
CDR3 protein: CASSLGTGINYGYTF

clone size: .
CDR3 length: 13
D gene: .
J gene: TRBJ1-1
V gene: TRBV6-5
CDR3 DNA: TGTGCCAGCAGTATGACAGTAAACACTGAAGCTTTCTTT
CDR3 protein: CASSMTVNTEAFF

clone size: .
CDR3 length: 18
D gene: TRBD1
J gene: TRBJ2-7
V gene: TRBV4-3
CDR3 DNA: TGCGCCAGCAGCCAAGATTTATTGGGACAGGGAAATTCCTACGAGCAGTACTTC
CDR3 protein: CASSQDLLGQGNSYEQYF

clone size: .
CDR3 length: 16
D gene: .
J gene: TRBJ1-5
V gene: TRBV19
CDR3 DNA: TGTGCCAGTAAGGCGGTGCAGCAAAGGTTAAATCAGCCCCAGCATTTT
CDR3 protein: CASKAVQQRLNQPQHF

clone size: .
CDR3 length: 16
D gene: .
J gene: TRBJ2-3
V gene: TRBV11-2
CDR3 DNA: TGTGCCAGCAGCTCACTGGTCGGGGAATTCACAGATACGCAGTATTTT
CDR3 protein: CASSSLVGEFTDTQYF

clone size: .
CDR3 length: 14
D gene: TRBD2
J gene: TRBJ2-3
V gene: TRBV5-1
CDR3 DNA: TGCGCCAGCAGGTGGGGAGGGGCGGCAGATACGCAGTATTTT
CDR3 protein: CASRWGGAADTQYF

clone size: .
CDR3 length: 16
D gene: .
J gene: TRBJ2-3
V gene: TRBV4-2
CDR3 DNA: TGTGCCAGCAGCCAAGAGGCGACTAGAGGCACAGATACGCAGTATTTT
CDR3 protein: CASSQEATRGTDTQYF

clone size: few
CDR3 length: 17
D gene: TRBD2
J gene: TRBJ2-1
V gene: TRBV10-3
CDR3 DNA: TGTGCCATCAGTGAGGCCATAAGGACTAGGCGCTACAATGAGCAGTTCTTC
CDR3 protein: CAISEAIRTRRYNEQFF

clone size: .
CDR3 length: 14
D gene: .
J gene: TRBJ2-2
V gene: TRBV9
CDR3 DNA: TGTGCCAGCAGCGTAGCGATTGGGACCGGGGAGCTGTTTTTT
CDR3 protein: CASSVAIGTGELFF